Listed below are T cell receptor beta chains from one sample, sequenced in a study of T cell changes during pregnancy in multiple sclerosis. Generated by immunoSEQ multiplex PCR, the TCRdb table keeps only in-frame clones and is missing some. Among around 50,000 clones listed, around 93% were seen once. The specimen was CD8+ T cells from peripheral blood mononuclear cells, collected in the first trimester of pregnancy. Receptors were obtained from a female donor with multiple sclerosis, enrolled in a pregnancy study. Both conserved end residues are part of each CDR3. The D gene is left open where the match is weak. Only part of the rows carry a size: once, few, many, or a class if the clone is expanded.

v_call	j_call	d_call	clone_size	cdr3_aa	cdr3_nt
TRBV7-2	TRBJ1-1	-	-	CASSAGEGEDTEAFF	TGTGCCAGCAGCGCAGGGGAAGGTGAGGACACTGAAGCTTTCTTT
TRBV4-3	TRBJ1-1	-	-	CASSQVEALNTEAFF	TGCGCCAGCAGCCAAGTGGAGGCGTTGAACACTGAAGCTTTCTTT
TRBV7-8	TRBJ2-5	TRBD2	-	CASSLDIAGGRRETQYF	TGTGCCAGCAGCTTAGACATAGCGGGGGGGCGTAGGGAGACCCAGTACTTC
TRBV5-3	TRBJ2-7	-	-	CARSLRGYPYEQYF	TGTGCCAGAAGCTTGAGGGGATATCCCTACGAGCAGTACTTC
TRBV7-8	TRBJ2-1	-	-	CASSLDLGGLLSNEQFF	TGTGCCAGCAGCTTAGACCTGGGGGGTTTACTTAGTAATGAGCAGTTCTTC
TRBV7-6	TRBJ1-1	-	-	CASSLERGGTEAFF	TGTGCCAGCAGCTTAGAACGGGGGGGCACTGAAGCTTTCTTT
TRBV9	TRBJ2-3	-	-	CASSVDTDPTDTQYF	TGTGCCAGCAGCGTAGACACAGACCCCACAGATACGCAGTATTTT
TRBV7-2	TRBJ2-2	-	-	CASSNSVWGANTGELFF	TGTGCCAGCAGCAACTCCGTTTGGGGGGCGAACACCGGGGAGCTGTTTTTT
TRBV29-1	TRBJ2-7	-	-	CSVKAAGYYEQYF	TGCAGCGTGAAAGCCGCGGGATACTACGAGCAGTACTTC
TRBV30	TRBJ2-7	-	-	CACLSGGYEQYF	TGTGCCTGCCTGAGTGGCGGCTACGAGCAGTACTTC
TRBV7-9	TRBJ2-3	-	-	CASSLPEGTDTQYF	TGTGCCAGCAGCCTCCCCGAGGGCACAGATACGCAGTATTTT
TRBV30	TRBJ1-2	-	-	CAWSVRGALSVGYTF	TGTGCCTGGAGTGTACGGGGGGCTCTATCGGTTGGCTACACCTTC
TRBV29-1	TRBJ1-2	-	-	CSVEVPPSYGYTF	TGCAGCGTTGAAGTTCCCCCCTCTTATGGCTACACCTTC
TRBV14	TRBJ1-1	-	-	CASSPTGYTEAFF	TGTGCCAGCAGCCCAACGGGGTACACTGAAGCTTTCTTT
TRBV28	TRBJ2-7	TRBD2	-	CASSSSSGTPYEQYF	TGTGCCAGCAGCTCCTCTAGCGGGACCCCCTACGAGCAGTACTTC
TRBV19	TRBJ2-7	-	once	CASSIPLGSASEQYF	TGTGCCAGTAGTATCCCACTTGGCAGCGCGTCCGAGCAGTACTTC
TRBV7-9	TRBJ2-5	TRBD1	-	CASSLAQGVRETQYF	TGTGCCAGCAGCTTAGCGCAGGGGGTCAGGGAGACCCAGTACTTC
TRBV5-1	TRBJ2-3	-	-	CASSSGQSTDTQYF	TGCGCCAGCAGCTCCGGACAGTCGACAGATACGCAGTATTTT
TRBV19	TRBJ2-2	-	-	CASSPLGMQEDRGELFF	TGTGCCAGTAGTCCTCTCGGAATGCAGGAGGATCGTGGGGAGCTGTTTTTT
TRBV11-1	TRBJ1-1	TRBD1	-	CASRHVGQLNTEAFF	TGTGCCAGCCGCCATGTGGGACAGCTCAACACTGAAGCTTTCTTT
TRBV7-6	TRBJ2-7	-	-	CASSLRTDSYESEQYF	TGTGCCAGCAGCTTAAGGACTGATTCGTACGAGAGTGAGCAGTACTTC
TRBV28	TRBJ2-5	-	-	CASSSQAGVSTQYF	TGTGCCAGCAGTTCCCAAGCGGGCGTCTCGACCCAGTACTTC
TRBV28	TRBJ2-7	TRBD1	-	CASSLRDRAYEQYF	TGTGCCAGCAGTCTCCGGGACAGGGCCTACGAGCAGTACTTC
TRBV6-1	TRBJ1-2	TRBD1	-	CASSEVDGTGGGYTF	TGTGCCAGCAGTGAAGTTGACGGGACAGGGGGAGGCTACACCTTC
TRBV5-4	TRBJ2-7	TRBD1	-	CASSLGGTGGPLLTYEQYF	TGTGCCAGCAGCTTGGGTGGGACAGGGGGTCCACTATTAACCTACGAGCAGTACTTC